This TCR beta chain was sequenced during a study of blood T cell repertoires in COVID-19. Turning to the study itself: Researchers got acute and convalescent COVID-19 samples from the United States, Italy and Spain. Sources were T cells, B-cell-depleted T cells, or PBMCs; the material itself was cDNA or gDNA.

The authors' processing: Cell counts per sample came from amplifying reference gene primers. Some clones are missing from TCRdb's copy, which holds only in-frame ones; the method was immunoSEQ multiplex PCR. Clonal size and the V and J genes are those of that table, whereas D and trimming came from the DNA. The profile shows over 200,000 clones, roughly 86% of them singletons. The germline CDR1 and CDR2 sequences are GTSNPN and SVGIG (reference sequence). The length of the CDR3 is 13 residues. V shed 5 bases and J shed 8 bases, with 18 bases lying between them. The chain joins TRBV30 to TRBJ1-1; a weak D match, TRBD1 (5 bases). The sequenced sample consisted of peripheral blood. The sequence was obtained from a woman between 45 and 65 years old with active or convalescent COVID-19. CDR3 in DNA: TGTGCCTGGGAGGGACTGATCCCTGAGGAAGCTTTCTTT. As protein: CAWEGLIPEEAFF.